The 18 T cell receptor beta chains in this list originate from one sample, sequenced in a study of cytomegalovirus exposure and HLA in healthy donors. In the PCR, 60 Vbeta and 13 Jbeta primers were used. Sequencing used immunoSEQ multiplex PCR; TCRdb keeps in-frame clones, though not all of them. The sample includes some 190,000 clones, about 86% of them seen just once. The sequencing input was PBMCs. The receptors derive from a man aged 40-50 years in good health and CMV-seropositive.

The chain employs TRBV5-8 and TRBJ1-2; D perhaps matches TRBD1 (5 bases). V dropped 0 bases and J dropped 5 bases, with 14 bases sitting between them. This CDR3 comprises 15 residues. CDR1 SGHTS and CDR2 YDEGEE come from the germline V gene. The CDR3 spells CASSLDRLGTYGYTF. CDR3 bases: TGTGCCAGCAGCTTGGACAGGCTGGGGACTTATGGCTACACCTTC.

The V gene is TRBV27, the J gene TRBJ2-7; 7 bases are shared with TRBD1. V dropped 5 bases and J dropped 5; count of bases not matched to a gene: 6. The CDR3 runs 13 residues. The germline gives CDR1 MNHEY, CDR2 SMNVEV (reference sequence). CDR3 region: CASSRGLYDEQYF. The CDR3 nucleotides read TGTGCCAGCAGTAGGGGGCTTTACGACGAGCAGTACTTC.

This sequence joins TRBV27 and TRBJ2-5; 12 bases fit TRBD1. CDR3 size: 17 residues. The trim removed 5 bases at V and 6 bases at J, leaving 13 bases unmatched. The germline gives CDR1 MNHEY, CDR2 SMNVEV (reference sequence). As DNA, the CDR3 is TGTGCCAGCAGTCCTAGCCCCGGGACAGGGGGCGGTCAGACCCAGTACTTC. Residues: CASSPSPGTGGGQTQYF.

The rearrangement joins TRBV13 to TRBJ1-2, with a possible D match to TRBD1 (6 bases). The V end was cut by 4 bases, the J end by 7 bases, with 13 bases between. Per germline, CDR1 PRHDT and CDR2 FYEKMQ (reference sequence). The CDR3 spans 13 residues. The CDR3, as DNA: TGTGCCAGCAGCTCGGGAGGGGGGGCTGGCTACACCTTC. The encoded protein is CASSSGGGAGYTF.

The V and J genes are TRBV7-2 and TRBJ2-7; 11 bases map to TRBD1. V shed 3 bases and J 3 bases; nucleotides not matched to a gene: 4. Germline V lookup: CDR1 SGHTA, CDR2 FQGNSA. This CDR3 has 15 residues. The CDR3 sequence is CASSFWTGGDYEQYF. The CDR3 bases are TGTGCCAGCAGCTTTTGGACAGGGGGCGACTACGAGCAGTACTTC.

This chain connects TRBV11-3 to TRBJ2-5; D is uncertain. Germline-derived CDR1 and CDR2 are SGHNT and YENEEA. V lost 2 bases and J 2 bases, leaving 3 bases between the germline ends. The CDR3 runs to 12 residues. DNA for the CDR3: TGTGCCAGCAGCTTAACTCAAGAGACCCAGTACTTC. Its protein is CASSLTQETQYF.

CDR3 nucleotides: TGTGCCAGCAGCCAAAATATGAACACTGAAGCTTTCTTT. This gives the protein CASSQNMNTEAFF. This sequence joins TRBV14 and TRBJ1-1; D unclear. The CDR3 spans 13 residues. V dropped 2 bases and J dropped 0 bases, with 4 bases sitting between them. Germline loops: CDR1 SGHDN, CDR2 FVKESK.

The genes are TRBV11-2 and TRBJ2-5; TRBD2 matches at 11 bases. The DNA matches TRBJ2-7 better at its end, which makes the J call doubtful. The CDR3 runs 15 residues. The germline V gene encodes CDR1 SGHAT and CDR2 FQNNGV. The CDR3 region has the DNA TGTGCCAGCAGCCTCAAGACTAGCGGGAACGACGAGCAGTACTTC. It yields the protein CASSLKTSGNDEQYF.

The rearrangement joins TRBV30 to TRBJ2-3; 9 nucleotides agree with TRBD2. This CDR3 spans 15 amino acids. Germline V CDR1 and CDR2: GTSNPN, SVGIG (reference sequence). J was trimmed by 2 bases and V by 3 bases; bases with no gene match: 6. The CDR3 DNA reads as TGTGCCTGGAGGAAGCGGGAGGTTTACACAGATACGCAGTATTTT. Amino acids: CAWRKREVYTDTQYF.

The chain recombines TRBV5-4 with TRBJ2-1; 13 positions match TRBD2. Trimming cost V 4 bases and J 7 bases; bases outside gene matches: 5. The CDR3 is made up of 15 amino acids. From germline, CDR1 is SGHNT and CDR2 YYREEE (reference sequence). CDR3 amino acids: CASSEATSGRNEQFF. CDR3 DNA sequence: TGTGCCAGCAGCGAGGCGACTAGCGGGAGGAATGAGCAGTTCTTC.

V is TRBV9 and J is TRBJ2-7, with TRBD2 identical over 7 bases. Germline-derived CDR1 and CDR2 are SGDLS and YYNGEE. The CDR3 has 15 residues. V lost 0 bases to trimming and J lost 6 bases; unmatched junction nucleotides: 9. CDR3 coding DNA: TGTGCCAGCAGCGTAGGGGGCGTGGGAGGGCGCGAGCAGTACTTC. Protein: CASSVGGVGGREQYF.

V and J are TRBV5-4 and TRBJ2-3; perhaps TRBD2 as D (6 bases). This CDR3 has 14 residues. Per the germline V gene, CDR1 is SGHNT and CDR2 is YYREEE (reference sequence). Trimming removed 4 bases from V and 4 bases from J, with 13 bases in between. CDR3: CASSPGLGADTQYF. The CDR3 DNA is TGTGCCAGCAGCCCGGGACTGGGTGCAGATACGCAGTATTTT.

The V gene is TRBV30, the J gene TRBJ1-1, with 8 bases lining up with TRBD1. Germline CDR1 GTSNPN, CDR2 SVGIG (reference sequence). This CDR3 has 15 amino acids. J was trimmed by 5 bases and V by 3 bases; bases with no gene match: 11. CDR3 amino acids: CAWSPQGALRTEAFF. As DNA, the CDR3 is TGTGCCTGGAGCCCGCAGGGGGCCTTGAGGACTGAAGCTTTCTTT.

In its sample, this clone was seen once. The gene calls are TRBV2 and TRBJ1-2; TRBD1 matches 9 bases. From germline, CDR1 is SNHLY and CDR2 FYNNEI. V shed 0 bases and J 2 bases; nucleotides not matched to a gene: 1. The CDR3 spans 15 residues. CDR3 sequence: CASSEATGGNYGYTF. The DNA for the CDR3 is TGTGCCAGCAGTGAAGCCACAGGGGGCAACTATGGCTACACCTTC.

V is TRBV7-8 and J is TRBJ2-7; 7 bases agree with TRBD2. V trimming: 5 bases; J trimming: 0 bases; junction bases outside the gene matches: 13. The CDR3 extends over 17 amino acids. Germline V gives CDR1 SGHVS, CDR2 FQNEAQ. The CDR3, as DNA: TGTGCCAGCAGCAACCGGGGAAGCGGGACGAGCTCCTACGAGCAGTACTTC. Translation gives CASSNRGSGTSSYEQYF.

CDR3 loop: CASSLNRAGVSHEQYF. Here the CDR3 DNA reads TGTGCCAGCAGCTTAAACCGAGCGGGAGTTTCCCACGAGCAGTACTTC. The gene calls are TRBV11-1 and TRBJ2-7; 8 bases agree with TRBD2. Germline CDR1 and CDR2: SGHAT and FQDESV (reference sequence). The ends lost 2 bases at V and 5 bases at J; junction bases unmatched: 11. This CDR3 region has 16 residues.

This clone occurred once. This chain links TRBV5-1 with TRBJ2-7, with TRBD2 matching over 8 bases. V trimming: 3 bases; J trimming: 4 bases; junction bases outside the gene matches: 12. The CDR3 contains 16 residues. The germline gives CDR1 SGHRS, CDR2 YFSETQ. The DNA for the CDR3 is TGCGCCAGCAGCTCCACCCCGGGACTAGGAGGGTACGAGCAGTACTTC. Translated: CASSSTPGLGGYEQYF.

This sequence joins TRBV2 and TRBJ2-7, with 9 bases that match TRBD1. The germline V gene has CDR1 SNHLY and CDR2 FYNNEI. V lost 3 bases and J lost 3; bases outside the gene matches: 6. The CDR3 is 15 amino acids. The CDR3 nucleotides are TGTGCCAGCAGTGAGGGGGACAGGGAGATCTACGAGCAGTACTTC. Translating gives CASSEGDREIYEQYF.